The 2 T cell receptor beta chains reported below all come from one sample, sequenced in a study of Ad26.COV2.S vaccination and SARS-CoV-2 variants. Generated by immunoSEQ multiplex PCR, the TCRdb table keeps only in-frame clones and is missing some. Of roughly 460,000 clones listed, 89% are singletons. Treatment indicated: approximately 18 received Ad26.COV2.S at low or high dose, single or two shots; roughly five received placebo; per-sample allocation not given. The investigators took samples on day 63 after the first vaccine or placebo injection. Sequencing used peripheral blood, obtained in a trial of Ad26.COV2.S vaccine versus placebo. The receptors shown here come from a person between 18 and 60 years old who received the Ad26.COV2.S COVID-19 vaccine or a placebo.

The CDR3 reads CASSPYPGGYSYEQYF. The CDR3 DNA follows: TGTGCCAGCAGCCCCTACCCGGGGGGTTACTCCTACGAGCAGTACTTC. V gene TRBV4-2 combines with J gene TRBJ2-7, with 7 bases that match TRBD2. This CDR3 comprises 16 residues. Germline trimming cut 4 bases from V and 0 bases from J; bases unmatched to any gene: 9. Germline values: CDR1 LGHNA, CDR2 YNFKEQ.

The V gene is TRBV19, the J gene TRBJ1-5; 8 bases match TRBD1. Trimming took 6 bases from V and 4 from J; bases not matched to a gene: 5. The CDR3 runs to 14 residues. Germline V gives CDR1 LNHDA, CDR2 SQIVND (reference sequence). In DNA, the CDR3 is TGTGCCAGTAGCGACAGGGGCGTGAATCAGCCCCAGCATTTT. Its translation is CASSDRGVNQPQHF.